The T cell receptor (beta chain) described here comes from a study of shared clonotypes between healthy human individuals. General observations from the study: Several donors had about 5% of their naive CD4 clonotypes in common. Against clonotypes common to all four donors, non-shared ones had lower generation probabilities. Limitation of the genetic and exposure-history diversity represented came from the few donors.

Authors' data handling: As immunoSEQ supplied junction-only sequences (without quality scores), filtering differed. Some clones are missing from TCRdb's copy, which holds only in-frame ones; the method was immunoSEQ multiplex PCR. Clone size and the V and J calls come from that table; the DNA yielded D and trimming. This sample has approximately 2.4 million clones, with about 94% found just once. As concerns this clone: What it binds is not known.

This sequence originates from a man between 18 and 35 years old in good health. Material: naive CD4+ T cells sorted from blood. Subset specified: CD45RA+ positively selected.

DNA for the CDR3: TGTGCCAGCTCACCCGAGAGGGGCGCCTACGAGCAGTACTTC. Protein product: CASSPERGAYEQYF. This sequence joins TRBV18 and TRBJ2-7, with D possibly called TRBD1 or TRBD2 (5 bases each). Trimming removed 3 bases from V and 2 bases from J, with 11 bases in between. This CDR3 spans 14 amino acids. The germline V gene has CDR1 KGHSH and CDR2 LQKENI.